The 15 T cell receptor beta chains listed next were all sequenced from one sample in a study of T cell responses to AZD1222 COVID-19 vaccine. The table came from immunoSEQ multiplex PCR; TCRdb's copy has only in-frame clones and leaves some out. This sample carries 120,000 to 150,000 clones, approximately 91% of them seen once, and the ten largest clones take about 1.8%. This sample comprised peripheral blood, obtained 28 days after the second AZD1222 dose. The source is an adult who received the AZD1222 COVID-19 vaccine.

The chain uses TRBV10-3 and TRBJ1-1; TRBD1 aligns across 10 bases. Germline CDR1 reads ENHRY; CDR2 reads SYGVKD. J lost 5 bases, V lost 10 bases, and 10 bases had no gene match. The CDR3 is 14 amino acids. Written as DNA, the CDR3 is TGTGCCACCGGGACAGGGGCATTTGGGACTGAAGCTTTCTTT. It yields the protein CATGTGAFGTEAFF.

The chain employs TRBV5-1 and TRBJ1-4; 7 bases align to TRBD1. The V and J ends lost 8 bases and 4 bases, in that order; junction bases with no gene match: 8. The germline V gene has CDR1 SGHRS and CDR2 YFSETQ. There are 14 residues in the CDR3. The CDR3 DNA sequence: TGCGCCAGTAAAACGGGACAGATTAATGAAAAACTGTTTTTT. Amino acids: CASKTGQINEKLFF.

This chain connects TRBV29-1 to TRBJ2-1; TRBD1 might be the D (6 bases). CDR1 is SQVTM and CDR2 is ANQGSEA in the germline V gene. Trimming shortened V by 6 bases and J by 0 bases, and 18 bases separated the two germline ends. The length of the CDR3 is 16 residues. The CDR3 is CSVVPGQGNSYNEQFF. The DNA for the CDR3 is TGCAGCGTCGTCCCGGGACAAGGGAACTCCTACAATGAGCAGTTCTTC.

V usage is TRBV7-2 and J usage is TRBJ1-2, with D possibly matching TRBD1 (6 bases). V was trimmed by 5 bases and J by 7 bases, leaving 17 bases between them. CDR1 is SGHTA, CDR2 FQGNSA, per germline. The CDR3 has 14 amino acids. This CDR3 reads CASSAPQGPGGYTF. CDR3 sequence (DNA): TGTGCCAGCAGCGCTCCACAGGGACCGGGTGGCTACACCTTC.

This sequence joins TRBV15 and TRBJ2-7, with D unresolved. Trimming cost V 0 bases and J 2 bases, with 11 bases left between them. The CDR3 length is 15 residues. The germline V gene encodes CDR1 LNHNV and CDR2 YYDKDF (reference sequence). This CDR3 reads CATSREITAAYEQYF. As DNA, the CDR3 is TGTGCCACCAGCAGAGAAATCACGGCCGCCTACGAGCAGTACTTC.

CDR3 sequence reads: CASTWNQETQYF. CDR3 in DNA: TGTGCCAGCACCTGGAATCAAGAGACCCAGTACTTC. The chain recombines TRBV6-6 with TRBJ2-5; no reliable D call. Trimming shortened V by 7 bases and J by 2 bases, and 8 bases separated the two germline ends. Germline values: CDR1 MNHNY, CDR2 SVGAGI (reference sequence). The CDR3 has 12 amino acids.

The rearrangement links TRBV7-9 to TRBJ1-6; maybe TRBD1 (6 bases). V gave up 5 bases and J gave up 0 bases, with 8 bases separating them. Per germline, CDR1 SEHNR and CDR2 FQNEAQ (reference sequence). The length of the CDR3 is 15 residues. CDR3 residues: CASSRGASYNSPLHF. The DNA of the CDR3 is TGTGCCAGCAGCAGGGGGGCCTCCTATAATTCACCCCTCCACTTT. Full variable domain (remainder filled in from reference TRBV7-9 and TRBJ1-6): DTGVSQNPRHKITKRGQNVTFRCDPISEHNRLYWYRQTLGQGPEFLTYFQNEAQLEKSRLLSDRFSAERPKGSFSTLEIQRTEQGDSAMYLCASSRGASYNSPLHFGNGTRLTVT.

J is TRBJ1-2 and V is TRBV18; D gene ambiguous. The CDR3 sequence is 12 residues long. V was shortened by 3 bases and J by 7 bases, with 9 bases between the two germline ends. Germline-derived CDR1 and CDR2 are KGHSH and LQKENI. This CDR3 reads CASSPGLSGYTF. CDR3 DNA: TGTGCCAGCTCACCGGGCCTTAGTGGCTACACCTTC.

CDR3 sequence: CASSSFQGQSPSGNTIYF. In nucleotides, the CDR3 is TGTGCCAGCAGTTCCTTCCAGGGACAGAGCCCTTCTGGAAACACCATATATTTT. This sequence joins TRBV6-2 or TRBV6-3 and TRBJ1-3, with TRBD1 identical over 7 bases. The CDR3 extends over 18 amino acids. V lost 4 bases, J lost 1 base, and 13 bases stayed unmatched. The germline V gene has CDR1 MNHEY and CDR2 SVGEGT.

This clone came up a few times. The chain's CDR3 is CASSPPEFNYGYTF. The CDR3 region has the DNA TGTGCCAGCTCACCACCGGAATTTAACTATGGCTACACCTTC. The V call is TRBV18, the J call TRBJ1-2, with D hard to call. Germline V lookup: CDR1 KGHSH, CDR2 LQKENI. This CDR3 contains 14 residues. V was pared by 0 bases and J by 1 base, with 6 bases between.

This rearrangement joins TRBV20-1 to TRBJ2-3, with no clear D. This CDR3 is built from 11 residues. Trimming removed 3 bases at V and 3 bases at J, with 4 bases between. CDR1 DFQATT and CDR2 SNEGSKA come from the germline V gene (reference sequence). CDR3 protein: CSASPTDTQYF. CDR3 bases: TGCAGTGCTAGTCCGACAGATACGCAGTATTTT.

This chain uses TRBV29-1 with TRBJ1-2, with 9 positions matching TRBD1. The V segment lost 0 bases and the J segment 8 bases; nucleotides outside the gene matches: 4. The length of the CDR3 is 13 residues. The germline CDR1 and CDR2 sequences are SQVTM and ANQGSEA. The CDR3 DNA sequence: TGCAGCGTTGAAGATCGGACAGGGGAAGGCTACACCTTC. It codes for CSVEDRTGEGYTF.

The V call is TRBV5-1, the J call TRBJ1-1, with 7 positions matching TRBD1. Germline CDR1 is SGHRS and CDR2 is YFSETQ. V trimming: 5 bases; J trimming: 6 bases; junction bases outside the gene matches: 7. This CDR3 comprises 13 residues. CDR3 amino acids: CASSDRVKSEAFF. CDR3 DNA: TGCGCCAGCAGTGACAGGGTGAAGTCTGAAGCTTTCTTT.

The rearrangement joins TRBV4-2 to TRBJ1-1, with D possibly matching TRBD1 (5 bases). The V and J ends lost 3 bases and 10 bases respectively, with 12 bases between them. This CDR3 contains 12 residues. Germline CDR1 is LGHNA and CDR2 is YNFKEQ. The CDR3 DNA reads TGTGCCAGCAGCCACCGGGACCCGCCAGCTTTCTTT. This encodes CASSHRDPPAFF.

This sequence joins TRBV19 and TRBJ1-6; D ambiguous. Trimming took off 2 bases at V and 10 bases at J, with 15 bases between the two ends. CDR1 is LNHDA and CDR2 is SQIVND in the germline V gene (reference sequence). This CDR3 region has 15 residues. DNA for the CDR3: TGTGCCAGTAGTATAAGCACAGCCCAATCGTCACCCCTCCACTTT. Protein sequence: CASSISTAQSSPLHF.